These 23 T cell receptor beta chains share one sample of origin, sequenced in a study of Ad26.COV2.S vaccination and SARS-CoV-2 variants. Here immunoSEQ multiplex PCR was the method, and the copy in TCRdb shows in-frame clones only, minus some. Among over 400,000 clones, 90% were seen once, and the ten largest hold about 4.5%. Described treatment: around 19 received Ad26.COV2.S at low or high dose, single or two shots; 5 received placebo; per-sample allocation not given. All samples were drawn on day 63, counting from the first vaccine or placebo injection. The source material was peripheral blood, sampled in a trial of Ad26.COV2.S vaccine versus placebo. The receptors come from a person aged 18-60 years who received the Ad26.COV2.S COVID-19 vaccine or a placebo.

This chain links TRBV7-9 with TRBJ2-7; D remains ambiguous. Germline V CDR1 and CDR2: SEHNR, FQNEAQ (reference sequence). The CDR3 contains 11 residues. V was trimmed by 5 bases and J by 3 bases, leaving 5 bases between them. CDR3 sequence reads: CASSPDYEQYF. In nucleotides, the CDR3 is TGTGCCAGCAGCCCTGACTACGAGCAGTACTTC. The full variable domain, with the rest looked up from reference TRBV7-9 and TRBJ2-7, is DTGVSQNPRHKITKRGQNVTFRCDPISEHNRLYWYRQTLGQGPEFLTYFQNEAQLEKSRLLSDRFSAERPKGSFSTLEIQRTEQGDSAMYLCASSPDYEQYFGPGTRLTVT.

This chain joins TRBV7-9 and TRBJ2-7; no clear D. The ends were cut back, 3 bases at V and 4 bases at J, with 4 bases in the middle. Germline V gives CDR1 SEHNR, CDR2 FQNEAQ (reference sequence). The CDR3 consists of 11 residues. CDR3 residues: CASSFQYEQYF. The CDR3 bases are TGTGCCAGCAGCTTCCAGTACGAGCAGTACTTC.

CDR3 amino acids: CASGLSRATEAFF. CDR3 nucleotide sequence: TGTGCTAGTGGTTTGTCGAGGGCAACTGAAGCTTTCTTT. The chain has TRBV12-5 and TRBJ1-1, with D hard to call. CDR1 and CDR2 from the germline V gene are LGHNT and FRNRAP. This CDR3 has 13 amino acids. V shed 2 bases and J shed 5 bases, with 9 bases lying between them.

The V call is TRBV14, the J call TRBJ2-1, with D unclear. V lost 4 bases to trimming and J lost 2 bases, with 12 bases between them. Germline-derived CDR1 and CDR2 are SGHDN and FVKESK. This CDR3 spans 15 amino acids. The CDR3 sequence: CASSRPQVPYNEQFF. The CDR3, as DNA: TGTGCCAGCAGCCGACCTCAAGTCCCCTACAATGAGCAGTTCTTC.

This CDR3 reads CASSKRGAITRTDTQYF. CDR3 sequence (DNA): TGCGCCAGCAGCAAACGAGGGGCTATTACACGCACAGATACGCAGTATTTT. The chain links TRBV4-1 to TRBJ2-3; D might be TRBD1 or TRBD2, each matching 5 bases. The CDR3 sequence is 17 residues long. Germline V lookup: CDR1 MGHRA, CDR2 YSYEKL. V lost 5 bases and J lost 1, with 19 bases in between.

The V call is TRBV13, the J call TRBJ2-7; D is perhaps TRBD2 (6 bases). The germline gives CDR1 PRHDT, CDR2 FYEKMQ (reference sequence). There are 13 residues in the CDR3. Between the trimmed V and J ends, which lost 5 bases and 4 bases, there was a span of 12 bases. The CDR3 protein is CASSLGSGYEQYF. The CDR3 nucleotides are TGTGCCAGCAGCCTCGGGAGCGGTTACGAGCAGTACTTC.

Comments on this clone: The junction and the germline gene differ at one end; a read error may be behind it. The chain recombines TRBV28 with TRBJ1-2, with 8 bases aligning to TRBD1. Germline CDR1 MDHEN, CDR2 SYDVKM. This CDR3 is built from 12 residues. The CDR3 sequence: CASSLRWDRSHF. CDR3 nucleotides: TGTGCCAGCAGTTTACGTTGGGACAGGTCCCACTTC.

This clone was counted between two and nine times. The V gene is TRBV6-2 or TRBV6-3, the J gene TRBJ2-1, with D perhaps matching TRBD1 (6 bases). V lost 1 base and J 5 bases, leaving 6 bases between the germline ends. CDR1 and CDR2 from the germline V gene are MNHEY and SVGEGT. This CDR3 has 13 residues. Written as DNA, the CDR3 is TGTGCCAGCAGTTACTGGACAGACAATGAGCAGTTCTTC. Amino acids: CASSYWTDNEQFF.

This clone was observed once. The rearrangement links TRBV29-1 to TRBJ2-3, with 8 bases lining up with TRBD1. The V gene's germline CDR1 is SQVTM and CDR2 ANQGSEA. The J segment lost 5 bases and the V segment lost 6 bases, leaving 4 bases of the junction unmatched. The CDR3 spans 12 residues. Here the CDR3 reads CSVPTGGDTQYF. The DNA for the CDR3 is TGCAGCGTACCCACAGGGGGAGATACGCAGTATTTT.

The chain joins TRBV6-2 or TRBV6-3 to TRBJ2-1; TRBD2 agrees at 8 bases. The germline gives CDR1 MNHEY, CDR2 SVGEGT. Germline trimming cut 2 bases from V and 2 bases from J; bases unmatched to any gene: 5. The CDR3 consists of 16 residues. The CDR3 is CASSYGLREAYNEQFF. DNA for the CDR3: TGTGCCAGCAGTTACGGGTTGCGGGAGGCCTACAATGAGCAGTTCTTC.

The rearrangement uses TRBV6-1 and TRBJ2-2; 9 positions agree with TRBD1. V was pared by 4 bases and J by 0 bases, with 9 bases of the junction left unmatched. Germline V gives CDR1 MNHNS, CDR2 SASEGT. The CDR3 runs 18 residues. The CDR3 region has the DNA TGTGCCAGCAGTGCCCCGCCTCGGACAGGGGCGAACACCGGGGAGCTGTTTTTT. Amino acid sequence: CASSAPPRTGANTGELFF.

The gene calls are TRBV7-2 and TRBJ2-7; D possibly corresponds to TRBD2 (6 bases). CDR1 SGHTA and CDR2 FQGNSA come from the germline V gene. V was trimmed by 2 bases and J by 5 bases, leaving 13 bases between them. CDR3 length: 14 residues. CDR3 sequence reads: CASSLFLASDEQYF. As DNA, the CDR3 is TGTGCCAGCAGCTTATTTCTAGCGTCGGACGAGCAGTACTTC.

This clone was seen just once. This chain links TRBV28 with TRBJ2-7, with 9 nucleotides matching TRBD1. The V gene's germline CDR1 is MDHEN and CDR2 SYDVKM. V was clipped by 2 bases and J by 5 bases; unmatched bases: 7. This CDR3 region has 15 residues. The CDR3 is CASSLSGQGKNEQYF. The CDR3 DNA reads TGTGCCAGCAGTTTAAGCGGACAGGGGAAGAACGAGCAGTACTTC.

The J gene is TRBJ1-2, the V gene TRBV3-1 (or the pseudogene TRBV3-2), with D possibly TRBD1 on 6 matching bases. Germline V gives CDR1 LGHDT, CDR2 YNNKEL (reference sequence). This CDR3 spans 17 amino acids. The V end lost 2 bases, the J end lost 7 bases, and 23 bases lay between the germline ends. CDR3 amino acids: CASSQSPSGVFYSGYTF. In DNA, the CDR3 is TGTGCCAGCAGCCAAAGCCCGTCAGGGGTGTTCTACTCTGGCTACACCTTC.

This clone showed up just once. This chain uses TRBV6-6 with TRBJ2-4; D remains unclear. Germline V gene sequence: CDR1 MNHNY, CDR2 SVGAGI (reference sequence). The CDR3 is 13 residues long. Trimming took off 2 bases at V and 8 bases at J, with 10 bases between the two ends. The CDR3 loop is CASSYVGWDIQYF. CDR3 nucleotide sequence: TGTGCCAGCAGTTACGTCGGGTGGGACATTCAGTACTTC.

V and J are TRBV7-9 and TRBJ2-7, with D perhaps being TRBD1 or TRBD2 (7 bases each). The CDR3 loop spans 15 amino acids. The V and J ends lost 1 base and 4 bases respectively, with 14 bases between them. Germline CDR1 is SEHNR and CDR2 is FQNEAQ (reference sequence). The CDR3 region is CASSLVAGGGYEQYF. The CDR3 DNA is TGTGCCAGCAGCTTAGTAGCAGGGGGAGGGTACGAGCAGTACTTC.

This sequence joins TRBV10-3 and TRBJ1-2; D not certain. V was cut by 8 bases and J by 3 bases, with 10 bases left in between. The CDR3 loop spans 12 amino acids. CDR1 is ENHRY and CDR2 is SYGVKD in the germline V gene. The CDR3 DNA is TGTGCCATCCAGTCAGGAGACTATGGCTACACCTTC. Translated, it gives CAIQSGDYGYTF.

The rearrangement links TRBV9 to TRBJ1-4; no clear D. V shed 4 bases and J shed 4 bases, with 14 bases lying between them. The V gene's germline CDR1 is SGDLS and CDR2 YYNGEE. This CDR3 has 15 amino acids. CDR3 residues: CASSSFRTDNEKLFF. CDR3 nucleotide sequence: TGTGCCAGCAGCTCCTTCCGGACGGATAATGAAAAACTGTTTTTT.

V usage is TRBV19 and J usage is TRBJ2-4; 8 nucleotides match TRBD2. V trimming: 3 bases; J trimming: 0 bases; junction bases outside the gene matches: 13. CDR1 is LNHDA, CDR2 SQIVND, per germline (reference sequence). There are 19 residues in the CDR3. CDR3 protein: CASSMEGGRNGLAKNIQYF. CDR3 nucleotide sequence: TGTGCCAGTAGTATGGAGGGCGGGAGGAACGGACTAGCCAAAAACATTCAGTACTTC.

This clone was recorded once. The chain links TRBV5-4 to TRBJ1-4; TRBD1 agrees at 7 bases. Germline CDR1 is SGHNT and CDR2 is YYREEE (reference sequence). The CDR3 spans 17 residues. V trimming: 1 base; J trimming: 0 bases; junction bases outside the gene matches: 6. Written as DNA, the CDR3 is TGTGCCAGCAGCTTGACAGGGGTATTTGCAACTAATGAAAAACTGTTTTTT. Amino acid sequence: CASSLTGVFATNEKLFF.

The chain has TRBV27 and TRBJ2-7; maybe TRBD2 (6 bases). Germline V gene sequence: CDR1 MNHEY, CDR2 SMNVEV (reference sequence). The CDR3 loop spans 14 amino acids. V was shortened by 6 bases and J by 5 bases, with 17 bases between the two germline ends. CDR3: CASSLGATGDEQYF. CDR3 sequence (DNA): TGTGCCAGCAGCTTGGGAGCCACGGGGGACGAGCAGTACTTC.

CDR3 sequence (DNA): TGTGCCAGCAGCTATGCAACTAATGAAAAACTGTTTTTT. It codes for CASSYATNEKLFF. The J gene is TRBJ1-4, the V gene TRBV5-6; D remains ambiguous. The CDR3 extends over 13 amino acids. Looked up from germline, CDR1 is SGHDT and CDR2 is YYEEEE. Trimming pared 3 bases from V and 0 bases from J, leaving 3 bases between.

CDR3 DNA sequence: TGTGCCAGCAGCACTATCGGCGGAGGGACCCTCTATGGCTACACCTTC. Translation: CASSTIGGGTLYGYTF. The genes are TRBV28 and TRBJ1-2; a possible D gene is TRBD1 (5 bases). V was shortened by 6 bases and J by 4 bases, with 21 bases between the two germline ends. CDR3 length: 16 residues. Germline V gene data show CDR1 as MDHEN and CDR2 as SYDVKM.